The 31 T cell receptor beta chains given below trace back to one sample, sequenced in a study of response to subunit inactivated influenza vaccine. TCRdb ran MiXCR on the RT-PCR reads and lists one entry per CDR3 protein. In the table there are some 500,000 distinct CDR3 sequences, under 15% of which are singletons. Sequenced material: PBMCs from blood, taken about 6 weeks after vaccination. The receptors were sampled from a man aged 50-60 years who received an inactivated influenza vaccine.

The chain has TRBV20-1 and TRBJ1-5; D is perhaps TRBD1 (6 bases). Looked up from germline, CDR1 is DFQATT and CDR2 is SNEGSKA (reference sequence). This CDR3 is 13 amino acids long. Trimming took off 4 bases at V and 5 bases at J, with 12 bases between the two ends. The CDR3 region has the DNA TGCAGTGCTATGTGGGGGCTAGATCAGCCCCAGCATTTT. Translated, it gives CSAMWGLDQPQHF.

This clonotype was observed a few times. This chain connects TRBV6-1 to TRBJ1-5, with D tentatively TRBD1 (5 bases). The CDR3 loop spans 16 amino acids. Germline CDR1 and CDR2: MNHNS and SASEGT. Trimming stripped 5 bases from V and 3 bases from J, with 17 bases between. CDR3: CASSTSGGRNNQPQHF. The CDR3 region has the DNA TGTGCCAGCAGTACCAGTGGGGGACGGAACAATCAGCCCCAGCATTTT.

This clonotype has a handful of counts. The V and J genes are TRBV5-1 and TRBJ2-5, with D perhaps being TRBD1 or TRBD2 (5 bases each). Trimming removed 0 bases at V and 4 bases at J, with 13 bases between. This CDR3 comprises 15 residues. Germline CDR1 is SGHRS and CDR2 is YFSETQ. This chain's CDR3 is CASSLDGAVGETQYF. The CDR3 bases are TGCGCCAGCAGCTTGGACGGGGCAGTAGGAGAGACCCAGTACTTC.

Many counts were recorded for this clonotype. The chain has TRBV12-3 or TRBV12-4 and TRBJ2-2; D possibly corresponds to TRBD1 (7 bases). V was cut by 3 bases and J by 5 bases, with 16 bases left in between. CDR3 length: 16 amino acids. The CDR3 here is CASSFLEGAGTGELFF. In DNA, the CDR3 is TGTGCCAGCAGTTTCTTGGAGGGGGCAGGTACCGGGGAGCTGTTTTTT.

The V call is TRBV10-3, the J call TRBJ2-7, with 9 nucleotides matching TRBD1. Germline-derived CDR1 and CDR2 are ENHRY and SYGVKD. The CDR3 totals 14 residues. J lost 3 bases, V lost 6 bases, and 6 bases had no gene match. CDR3: CAISEEDRGYEQYF. The CDR3 coding sequence is TGTGCCATCAGCGAAGAGGACAGGGGCTACGAGCAGTACTTC.

There are a few counts of this clonotype. The chain links TRBV9 to TRBJ1-4; a possible D gene is TRBD1 (5 bases). The CDR3 is 16 amino acids. CDR1 and CDR2 (germline): SGDLS, YYNGEE. Trimming pared 0 bases from V and 7 bases from J, leaving 16 bases between. CDR3 residues: CASSVGPGLSGEKLFF. For the CDR3, the DNA is TGTGCCAGCAGCGTAGGACCAGGGCTCTCCGGTGAAAAACTGTTTTTT. The whole variable domain, filled in from reference TRBV9 and TRBJ1-4, reads DSGVTQTPKHLITATGQRVTLRCSPRSGDLSVYWYQQSLDQGLQFLIQYYNGEERAKGNILERFSAQQFPDLHSELNLSSLELGDSALYFCASSVGPGLSGEKLFFGSGTQLSVL.

The chain recombines TRBV20-1 with TRBJ1-6, with D possibly TRBD1 on 5 matching bases. This CDR3 is built from 14 residues. Trimming stripped 3 bases from V and 3 bases from J, with 9 bases between. CDR1 and CDR2 from the germline V gene are DFQATT and SNEGSKA (reference sequence). This CDR3 is CSARPGGYNSPLHF. DNA of the CDR3: TGCAGTGCTAGGCCGGGGGGCTATAATTCACCCCTCCACTTT.

There are a few counts of this clonotype. The genes are TRBV4-2 and TRBJ2-1; a weak D match, TRBD2 (5 bases). The CDR3 spans 18 residues. Germline CDR1 LGHNA, CDR2 YNFKEQ. Trimming cost V 0 bases and J 0 bases, with 15 bases left between them. The CDR3 bases are TGTGCCAGCAGCCAAGATACGGGGAAACTTAGCTCCTACAATGAGCAGTTCTTC. Its translation is CASSQDTGKLSSYNEQFF.

The table lists this clonotype with many counts. V is TRBV12-3 or TRBV12-4 and J is TRBJ2-1; D gene unclear. V shed 6 bases and J shed 9 bases, with 9 bases lying between them. The CDR3 consists of 11 residues. The CDR3 here is CASSPLLEQFF. Written as DNA, the CDR3 is TGTGCCAGCAGCCCCTTACTTGAGCAGTTCTTC.

This clonotype was seen more than once but under ten times. CDR3: CASSPPPARTTEAFF. CDR3 DNA sequence: TGTGCCAGCAGTCCCCCCCCCGCTCGGACCACTGAAGCTTTCTTT. The gene calls are TRBV12-3 or TRBV12-4 and TRBJ1-1; D gene unclear. Trimming removed 5 bases at V and 4 bases at J, with 17 bases between. The CDR3 is made up of 15 amino acids.

A few counts support this clonotype. This CDR3 reads CASSDGLIQETQYF. CDR3 nucleotides: TGTGCCAGCAGCGACGGACTGATCCAAGAGACCCAGTACTTC. This rearrangement joins TRBV7-9 to TRBJ2-5, with D maybe TRBD2 (5 bases). V was shortened by 5 bases and J by 1 base, with 11 bases between the two germline ends. The V gene's germline CDR1 is SEHNR and CDR2 FQNEAQ (reference sequence). The CDR3 is 14 residues long. Full variable domain (remainder filled in from reference TRBV7-9 and TRBJ2-5): DTGVSQNPRHKITKRGQNVTFRCDPISEHNRLYWYRQTLGQGPEFLTYFQNEAQLEKSRLLSDRFSAERPKGSFSTLEIQRTEQGDSAMYLCASSDGLIQETQYFGPGTRLLVL.

The rearrangement links TRBV20-1 to TRBJ1-4, with 9 bases that match TRBD1. Losses at the gene ends were 8 bases for V and 8 bases for J; bases not matched to a gene: 9. Looked up from germline, CDR1 is DFQATT and CDR2 is SNEGSKA (reference sequence). The CDR3 covers 13 residues. Here the CDR3 DNA reads TGCAGTACCACAGGGGGCGCGTGGGAAAAACTGTTTTTT. The encoded protein is CSTTGGAWEKLFF.

This clonotype has just a few counts. V usage is TRBV7-2 and J usage is TRBJ1-2; D is unresolved. Trimming left V 2 bases short and J 2 bases short, with 15 bases between. The germline V gene encodes CDR1 SGHTA and CDR2 FQGNSA. The CDR3 extends over 16 amino acids. The CDR3 coding sequence is TGTGCCAGCAGCTTATCGTCGACGGCCAACAACTATGGCTACACCTTC. This translates into CASSLSSTANNYGYTF. The whole variable domain, remainder taken from reference TRBV7-2 and TRBJ1-2, is GAGVSQSPSNKVTEKGKDVELRCDPISGHTALYWYRQSLGQGLEFLIYFQGNSAPDKSGLPSDRFSAERTGGSVSTLTIQRTQQEDSAVYLCASSLSSTANNYGYTFGSGTRLTVV.

The V gene is TRBV20-1, the J gene TRBJ2-3; 9 positions match TRBD2. CDR1 and CDR2 (germline): DFQATT, SNEGSKA (reference sequence). The CDR3 consists of 14 residues. J was trimmed by 7 bases and V by 2 bases; bases with no gene match: 7. This CDR3 reads CSARPLAGSNTQYF. CDR3 in DNA: TGCAGTGCTAGACCCCTAGCGGGGTCGAATACGCAGTATTTT.

This clonotype was observed a handful of times. The chain combines TRBV12-3 or TRBV12-4 with TRBJ2-7; 9 nucleotides agree with TRBD2. The V segment lost 2 bases and the J segment 2 bases; nucleotides outside the gene matches: 13. CDR3 length equals 18 residues. DNA for the CDR3: TGTGCCAGCAGTTTATGGGTGCGGGGGGGCCGCCTACCCTACGAGCAGTACTTC. It codes for CASSLWVRGGRLPYEQYF.

In its sample, this clonotype was seen a few times. The chain joins TRBV7-9 to TRBJ2-7, with D perhaps given as TRBD1 or TRBD2 (5 bases each). The CDR3 runs to 17 residues. With 5 bases removed from V and 3 bases from J, the gap between germline ends came to 23 bases. Germline V gene data show CDR1 as SEHNR and CDR2 as FQNEAQ (reference sequence). The CDR3 loop reads CASSPTRGLDNYYEQYF. In DNA, the CDR3 is TGTGCCAGCAGCCCAACTCGGGGTTTGGACAACTACTACGAGCAGTACTTC.

There are a few counts of this clonotype. The genes are TRBV4-1 and TRBJ2-3; D might be TRBD1 (5 bases). The germline gives CDR1 MGHRA, CDR2 YSYEKL. Deletions cut 0 bases from V and 1 base from J, with 8 bases between. This CDR3 comprises 15 residues. This CDR3 is CASSQDQGGTDTQYF. CDR3 DNA sequence: TGCGCCAGCAGCCAAGATCAGGGCGGCACAGATACGCAGTATTTT.

This clonotype has only a few counts. The V gene is TRBV4-1, the J gene TRBJ2-5; either TRBD1 or TRBD2 may fit D (5 bases each). V lost 0 bases and J 3 bases, leaving 14 bases between the germline ends. CDR1 and CDR2 from the germline V gene are MGHRA and YSYEKL. The CDR3 has 16 amino acids. CDR3 region: CASSQDDGTYKETQYF. In nucleotides, the CDR3 is TGCGCCAGCAGCCAAGACGACGGGACCTATAAAGAGACCCAGTACTTC.

This clonotype was detected many times. The rearrangement joins TRBV12-3 or TRBV12-4 to TRBJ1-1, with D tentatively TRBD1 (6 bases). The V end was cut by 3 bases, the J end by 6 bases, with 11 bases between. The CDR3 runs 13 residues. CDR3 amino acids: CASSFVQGSEAFF. The CDR3 nucleotides read TGTGCCAGCAGTTTCGTACAGGGCTCTGAAGCTTTCTTT.

The V call is TRBV13, the J call TRBJ2-5; D is perhaps TRBD1 or TRBD2 (5 bases each). Trimming cost V 2 bases and J 7 bases, with 11 bases left between them. The CDR3 spans 13 residues. Per the germline V gene, CDR1 is PRHDT and CDR2 is FYEKMQ (reference sequence). The CDR3 sequence is CASSLRDRGTQYF. The CDR3 nucleotides are TGTGCCAGCAGCTTAAGGGACCGGGGGACCCAGTACTTC. Together with reference TRBV13 and TRBJ2-5, the CDR3 gives the full variable domain: AAGVIQSPRHLIKEKRETATLKCYPIPRHDTVYWYQQGPGQDPQFLISFYEKMQSDKGSIPDRFSAQQFSDYHSELNMSSLELGDSALYFCASSLRDRGTQYFGPGTRLLVL.

This clonotype was recorded a few times. Here the CDR3 reads CASSLPGARNEQFF. The CDR3 DNA reads as TGTGCCAGCAGTTTACCGGGGGCTAGGAATGAGCAGTTCTTC. The chain recombines TRBV12-3 or TRBV12-4 with TRBJ2-1; tentatively, D is TRBD1 or TRBD2 (6 bases each). The CDR3 covers 14 residues. The germline V and J ends were trimmed by 2 bases and 7 bases, with 12 bases remaining between them.

This clonotype has ten or more counts. The chain joins TRBV5-5 to TRBJ1-1; TRBD1 matches 9 bases. This CDR3 spans 14 amino acids. Germline values: CDR1 SGHKS, CDR2 YYEKEE (reference sequence). J gave up 1 base and V 5 bases, and 3 bases lay outside the gene matches. This CDR3 is CASRLDRGNTEAFF. The CDR3 DNA sequence: TGTGCCAGCAGACTGGACAGGGGGAACACTGAAGCTTTCTTT.

This chain links TRBV3-1 with TRBJ2-5; 10 bases are a match to TRBD2. V gave up 3 bases and J gave up 5 bases; unmatched junction bases: 3. Germline V lookup: CDR1 LGHDT, CDR2 YNNKEL (reference sequence). CDR3 length equals 14 residues. The CDR3 sequence: CASSHSGRQETQYF. The CDR3 coding sequence is TGTGCCAGCAGCCATAGCGGGAGGCAGGAGACCCAGTACTTC.

The V and J genes are TRBV27 and TRBJ2-7, with D uncertain. V lost 0 bases to trimming and J lost 1 base, with 13 bases between them. The CDR3 is 16 amino acids. Germline lookup yields CDR1 MNHEY and CDR2 SMNVEV (reference sequence). In nucleotides, the CDR3 is TGTGCCAGCAGTTTATCGGCCCCCCGGCAGTCCTACGAGCAGTACTTC. This codes for CASSLSAPRQSYEQYF.

The rearrangement links TRBV3-1 to TRBJ2-5; D is perhaps TRBD1 (6 bases). This CDR3 has 14 residues. Germline V gene sequence: CDR1 LGHDT, CDR2 YNNKEL (reference sequence). V was cut by 5 bases and J by 2 bases, with 12 bases left in between. The CDR3, as DNA: TGTGCCAGCAGCGAGACAGGCTTACAAGAGACCCAGTACTTC. Protein product: CASSETGLQETQYF.

This sequence joins TRBV12-3 or TRBV12-4 and TRBJ1-2, with 10 positions matching TRBD1. Trimming removed 0 bases from V and 4 bases from J; junction bases left unmatched: 2. This CDR3 comprises 15 residues. The CDR3 here is CASSLARTGGYGYTF. The CDR3 DNA reads TGTGCCAGCAGTTTAGCGAGGACAGGGGGCTATGGCTACACCTTC.

There are a few counts of this clonotype. This sequence joins TRBV7-9 and TRBJ1-6; unclear D gene. Germline lookup yields CDR1 SEHNR and CDR2 FQNEAQ (reference sequence). This CDR3 has 12 amino acids. The germline V and J ends were trimmed by 5 bases and 8 bases, with 7 bases remaining between them. The CDR3 reads CASSVTDSPLHF. As DNA, the CDR3 is TGTGCCAGCAGCGTTACAGATTCACCCCTCCACTTT.

This clonotype was observed a handful of times. The chain employs TRBV12-3 or TRBV12-4 and TRBJ2-2; tentative D call: TRBD1 (7 bases). The CDR3 runs 13 residues. The V gene lost 5 bases and the J gene lost 15 bases, with 19 bases spanning the gap. CDR3 DNA: TGTGCCAGCAGTCCCAGGAGGGCAGGGGGAATGTTTTTT. Translation: CASSPRRAGGMFF.

The V gene is TRBV2, the J gene TRBJ2-3; D call uncertain. V gave up 6 bases and J gave up 2 bases, with 12 bases separating them. This CDR3 comprises 14 residues. Looked up from germline, CDR1 is SNHLY and CDR2 is FYNNEI. The CDR3 reads CASRYDQNTDTQYF. CDR3 sequence (DNA): TGTGCCAGCAGATACGACCAAAACACAGATACGCAGTATTTT.

This clonotype occurred a few times. The V call is TRBV12-3 or TRBV12-4, the J call TRBJ1-3; unclear D gene. The V gene lost 5 bases and the J gene lost 0 bases, with 11 bases spanning the gap. The CDR3 has 15 residues. The CDR3 DNA is TGTGCCAGCAGTACACGACGGAGCTCTGGAAACACCATATATTTT. Protein: CASSTRRSSGNTIYF.

This clonotype has just a few counts. V usage is TRBV7-9 and J usage is TRBJ2-2, with D unclear. Germline CDR1 and CDR2: SEHNR and FQNEAQ (reference sequence). Between the trimmed V and J ends, which lost 5 bases and 2 bases, there was a span of 12 bases. The CDR3 loop spans 15 amino acids. The CDR3 DNA reads TGTGCCAGCAGCCCGTTGAGGTTAAACACCGGGGAGCTGTTTTTT. Translated: CASSPLRLNTGELFF.